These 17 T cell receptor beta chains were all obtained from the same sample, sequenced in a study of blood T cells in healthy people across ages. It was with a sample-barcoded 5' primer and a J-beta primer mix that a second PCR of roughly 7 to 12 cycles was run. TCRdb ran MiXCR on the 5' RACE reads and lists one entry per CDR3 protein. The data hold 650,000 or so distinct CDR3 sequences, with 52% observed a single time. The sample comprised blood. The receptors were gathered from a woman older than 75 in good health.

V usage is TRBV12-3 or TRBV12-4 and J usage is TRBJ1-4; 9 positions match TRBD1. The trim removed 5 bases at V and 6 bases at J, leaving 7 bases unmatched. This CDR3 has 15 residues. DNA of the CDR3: TGTGCCAGCAGTCCCCAGGACAGGGGATATGAAAAACTGTTTTTT. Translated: CASSPQDRGYEKLFF.

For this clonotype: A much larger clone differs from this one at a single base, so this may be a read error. This CDR3 is CASSFGGRVYNEQFF. The CDR3 DNA reads TGTGCCAGCAGCTTTGGCGGGAGGGTCTACAATGAGCAGTTCTTC. The V gene is TRBV7-9, the J gene TRBJ2-1; 9 bases align to TRBD2. The junction had 3 bases not matched to a gene; V was cut back by 3 bases and J by 3 bases. Germline V gives CDR1 SEHNR, CDR2 FQNEAQ (reference sequence). There are 15 residues in the CDR3.

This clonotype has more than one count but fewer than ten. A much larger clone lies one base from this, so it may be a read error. The CDR3 DNA sequence: TGCAGCGTTGCCGGCCGAGTAAGCCCAGATACGCAGTATTTT. It is translated as CSVAGRVSPDTQYF. The chain combines TRBV29-1 with TRBJ2-3; the D is unclear. In germline, CDR1 is SQVTM, CDR2 ANQGSEA. The CDR3 spans 14 residues. The V end was cut by 4 bases, the J end by 4 bases, with 15 bases between.

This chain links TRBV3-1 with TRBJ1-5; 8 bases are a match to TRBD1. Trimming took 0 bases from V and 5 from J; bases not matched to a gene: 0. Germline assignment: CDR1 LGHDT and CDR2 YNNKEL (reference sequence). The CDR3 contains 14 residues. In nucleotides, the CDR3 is TGTGCCAGCAGCCAAGAACAGGGGGATCAGCCCCAGCATTTT. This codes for CASSQEQGDQPQHF.

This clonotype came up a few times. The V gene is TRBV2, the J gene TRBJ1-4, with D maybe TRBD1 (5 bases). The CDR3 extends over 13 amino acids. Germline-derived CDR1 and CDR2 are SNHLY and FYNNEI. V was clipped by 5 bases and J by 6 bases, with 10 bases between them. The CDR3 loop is CASSSRGDEKLFF. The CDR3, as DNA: TGTGCCAGCAGTTCGCGGGGCGATGAAAAACTGTTTTTT.

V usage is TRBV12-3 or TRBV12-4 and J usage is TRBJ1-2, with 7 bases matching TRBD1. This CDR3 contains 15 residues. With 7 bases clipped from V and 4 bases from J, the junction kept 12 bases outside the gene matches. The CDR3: CASTPGGGAFYGYTF. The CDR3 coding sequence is TGTGCCAGCACCCCTGGAGGGGGCGCATTCTATGGCTACACCTTC.

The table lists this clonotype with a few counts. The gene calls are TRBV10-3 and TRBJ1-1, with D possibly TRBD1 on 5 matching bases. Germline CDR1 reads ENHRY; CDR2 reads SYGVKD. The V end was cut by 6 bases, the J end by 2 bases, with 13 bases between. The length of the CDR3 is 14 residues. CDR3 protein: CAIRAAGTNTEAFF. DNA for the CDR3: TGTGCCATCAGAGCTGCAGGGACCAACACTGAAGCTTTCTTT.

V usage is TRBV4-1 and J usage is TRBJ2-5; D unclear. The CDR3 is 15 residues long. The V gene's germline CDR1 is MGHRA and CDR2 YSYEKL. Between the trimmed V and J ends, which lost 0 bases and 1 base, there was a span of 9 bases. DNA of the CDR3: TGCGCCAGCAGCCAAGATGGGCGGCTCCAAGAGACCCAGTACTTC. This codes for CASSQDGRLQETQYF.

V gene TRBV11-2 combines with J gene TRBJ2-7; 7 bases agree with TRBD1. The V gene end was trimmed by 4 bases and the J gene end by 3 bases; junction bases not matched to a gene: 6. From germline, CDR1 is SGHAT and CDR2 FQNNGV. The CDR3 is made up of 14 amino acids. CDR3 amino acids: CASSWETGYYEQYF. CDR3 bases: TGTGCCAGCAGCTGGGAGACAGGGTACTACGAGCAGTACTTC.

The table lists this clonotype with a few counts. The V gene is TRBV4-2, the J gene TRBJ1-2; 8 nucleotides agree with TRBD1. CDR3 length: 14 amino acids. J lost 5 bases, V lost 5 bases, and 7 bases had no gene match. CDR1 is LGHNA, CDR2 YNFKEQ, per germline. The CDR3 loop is CASSATGQEYGYTF. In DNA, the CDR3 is TGTGCCAGCAGCGCAACGGGACAGGAGTATGGCTACACCTTC.

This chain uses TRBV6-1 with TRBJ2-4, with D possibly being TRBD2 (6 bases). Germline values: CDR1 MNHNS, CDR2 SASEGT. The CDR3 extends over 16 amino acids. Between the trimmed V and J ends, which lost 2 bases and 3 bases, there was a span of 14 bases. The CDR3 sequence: CASSELLWGLKNIQYF. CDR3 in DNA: TGTGCCAGCAGTGAACTCTTGTGGGGACTCAAAAACATTCAGTACTTC.

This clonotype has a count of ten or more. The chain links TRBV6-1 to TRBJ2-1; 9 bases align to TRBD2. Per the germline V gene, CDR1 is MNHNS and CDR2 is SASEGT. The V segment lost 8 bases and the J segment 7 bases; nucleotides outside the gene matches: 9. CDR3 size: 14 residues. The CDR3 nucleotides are TGTGCCAGCGAGGGCGGGAGGGCCATAAATGAGCAGTTCTTC. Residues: CASEGGRAINEQFF.

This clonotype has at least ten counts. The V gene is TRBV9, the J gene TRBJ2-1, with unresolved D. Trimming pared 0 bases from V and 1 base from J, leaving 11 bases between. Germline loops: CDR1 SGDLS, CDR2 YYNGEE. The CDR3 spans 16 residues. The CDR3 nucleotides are TGTGCCAGCAGCGTAGGGGGTGGGTGGTCCTACAATGAGCAGTTCTTC. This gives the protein CASSVGGGWSYNEQFF.

The CDR3 protein is CASSFGRARADTQYF. The CDR3 bases are TGTGCCAGCAGTTTCGGGAGAGCGAGAGCAGATACGCAGTATTTT. The genes are TRBV12-3 or TRBV12-4 and TRBJ2-3; maybe TRBD2 (6 bases). V was shortened by 3 bases and J by 4 bases, with 14 bases between the two germline ends. The CDR3 runs 15 residues.

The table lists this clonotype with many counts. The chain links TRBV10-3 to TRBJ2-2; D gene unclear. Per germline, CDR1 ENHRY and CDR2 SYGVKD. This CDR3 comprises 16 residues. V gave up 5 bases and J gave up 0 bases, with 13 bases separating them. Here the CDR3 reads CAISPGRRTNTGELFF. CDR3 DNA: TGTGCCATCAGTCCTGGAAGGAGAACGAACACCGGGGAGCTGTTTTTT.

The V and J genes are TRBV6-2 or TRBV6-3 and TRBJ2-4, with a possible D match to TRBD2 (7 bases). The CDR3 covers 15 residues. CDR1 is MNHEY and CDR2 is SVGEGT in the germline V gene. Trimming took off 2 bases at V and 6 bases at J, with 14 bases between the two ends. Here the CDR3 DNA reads TGTGCCAGCAGTTACGGGGGGGCGCATGGAAACATTCAGTACTTC. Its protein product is CASSYGGAHGNIQYF.

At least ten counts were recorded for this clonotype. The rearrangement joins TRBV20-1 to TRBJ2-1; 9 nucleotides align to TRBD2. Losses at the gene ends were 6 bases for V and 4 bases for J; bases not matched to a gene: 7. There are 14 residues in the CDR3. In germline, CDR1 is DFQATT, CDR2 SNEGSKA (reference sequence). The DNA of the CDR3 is TGCAGTGCCACCGTAGCGGGAGCTTACAATGAGCAGTTCTTC. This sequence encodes CSATVAGAYNEQFF.